This passage covers 28 T cell receptor beta chains from one sample sequenced in a study of Graves' ophthalmopathy and Graves' hyperthyroidism. RNA transcripts provided the template for amplifying TCR beta CDR3 regions. First-round RT-PCR with HTBI primers preceded a second-round multiplex PCR. A single record per CDR3 protein comes from TCRdb applying MiXCR to the multiplex PCR reads. This repertoire shows over 650,000 distinct CDR3 sequences, about two fifths found once; its top ten account for 2.5% to 3.5%. The sequenced sample consisted of peripheral blood. The receptors originated from an adult man with Graves' ophthalmopathy.

This clonotype was picked up one time. DNA of the CDR3: TGTGCCACCAGCAGAGATGGGCGGAATTCACCCCTCCACTTT. It is translated as CATSRDGRNSPLHF. The V gene is TRBV15, the J gene TRBJ1-6; D gene uncertain. The CDR3 is 14 amino acids. The V and J ends lost 0 bases and 7 bases respectively, with 7 bases between them. CDR1 and CDR2 from the germline V gene are LNHNV and YYDKDF (reference sequence).

This sequence joins TRBV20-1 and TRBJ2-5; 7 bases fit TRBD1. The CDR3 extends over 11 amino acids. The V segment lost 6 bases and the J segment 4 bases; nucleotides outside the gene matches: 2. Germline values: CDR1 DFQATT, CDR2 SNEGSKA (reference sequence). CDR3 sequence reads: CSARQGETQYF. CDR3 nucleotide sequence: TGCAGTGCGAGACAGGGAGAGACCCAGTACTTC.

This clonotype was detected only a few times. The rearrangement links TRBV6-1 to TRBJ1-2, with D possibly TRBD1 on 6 matching bases. Per the germline V gene, CDR1 is MNHNS and CDR2 is SASEGT. The ends were cut back, 2 bases at V and 8 bases at J, with 15 bases in the middle. The CDR3 runs to 14 residues. CDR3 region: CASSERLAGGGYTF. CDR3 in DNA: TGTGCCAGCAGTGAAAGGTTGGCCGGGGGCGGCTACACCTTC.

This sequence joins TRBV10-3 and TRBJ2-1, with 7 nucleotides matching TRBD2. The ends lost 10 bases at V and 15 bases at J; junction bases unmatched: 12. The V gene's germline CDR1 is ENHRY and CDR2 SYGVKD. The CDR3 is 11 residues long. The CDR3 region is CASSVPGGMFF. For the CDR3, the DNA is TGTGCCAGCAGCGTACCCGGGGGGATGTTCTTC.

The chain joins TRBV10-3 to TRBJ1-6; 8 bases match TRBD1. V was clipped by 4 bases and J by 14 bases; unmatched bases: 10. CDR3 length: 14 amino acids. From germline, CDR1 is ENHRY and CDR2 SYGVKD. The CDR3 DNA sequence: TGTGCCATCAGTGGACCGGGACAGGCAACTACCCTCCACTTT. Amino acid sequence: CAISGPGQATTLHF.

As concerns this clonotype: At one end, the junction sequence differs from germline, possibly due to a read error. Here the CDR3 reads CASSPQTGLDEQYF. Here the CDR3 DNA reads TGTGCCAGCAGTCCACAGACAGGGTTGGACGAGCAGTACTTC. This chain uses TRBV10-3 with TRBJ2-7, with TRBD1 matching 7 bases. CDR3 length: 14 residues. Per germline, CDR1 ENHRY and CDR2 SYGVKD.

The sample holds one count of this clonotype. This may stem from a read error, because a much larger clone lies one nucleotide away. The gene calls are TRBV19 and TRBJ2-5; D is perhaps TRBD2 (6 bases). The V gene's germline CDR1 is LNHDA and CDR2 SQIVND (reference sequence). Deletions cut 3 bases from V and 3 bases from J, with 11 bases between. The CDR3 spans 14 residues. CDR3 region: CASSISGVEETQYF. The CDR3 coding sequence is TGTGCCAGTAGTATTTCGGGGGTGGAAGAGACCCAGTACTTC.

Ten or more counts support this clonotype. The chain joins TRBV27 to TRBJ1-2, with D possibly matching TRBD1 (5 bases). Per the germline V gene, CDR1 is MNHEY and CDR2 is SMNVEV (reference sequence). The ends were cut back, 6 bases at V and 3 bases at J, with 11 bases in the middle. This CDR3 region has 13 residues. DNA for the CDR3: TGTGCCAGCAGGGCAGGGACTTACTATGGCTACACCTTC. It codes for CASRAGTYYGYTF.

This chain links TRBV25-1 with TRBJ1-2; no clear D gene. The V and J ends lost 9 bases and 4 bases respectively, with 6 bases between them. The CDR3 is 10 amino acids. CDR1 is MGHDK and CDR2 is SYGVNS in the germline V gene. The CDR3 nucleotides are TGTGCCAGGGAAGCCTATGGCTACACCTTC. Translation gives CAREAYGYTF.

This clonotype was detected many times. The rearrangement uses TRBV2 and TRBJ1-1, with 11 bases fitting TRBD1. The V segment lost 3 bases and the J segment 10 bases; nucleotides outside the gene matches: 7. The germline CDR1 and CDR2 sequences are SNHLY and FYNNEI. The CDR3 contains 14 residues. Written as DNA, the CDR3 is TGTGCCAGCAGTGATTGGACAGGGGGCAAGGGAGCTTTCTTT. This codes for CASSDWTGGKGAFF.

This rearrangement joins TRBV25-1 to TRBJ1-1; 7 bases align to TRBD1. Losses at the gene ends were 9 bases for V and 1 base for J; bases not matched to a gene: 14. Germline V gene sequence: CDR1 MGHDK, CDR2 SYGVNS. This CDR3 is built from 16 residues. The CDR3 is CARLPSRDSRNTEAFF. CDR3 coding DNA: TGTGCCAGGTTGCCCAGCAGGGACAGTAGGAACACTGAAGCTTTCTTT.

Comments on this clonotype: A single base separates this from a much larger clone, so it may be a read error. The chain links TRBV2 to TRBJ2-7; 7 nucleotides align to TRBD1. Germline V gene lookup returns CDR1 SNHLY and CDR2 FYNNEI. The CDR3 runs 13 residues. The CDR3 DNA follows: TGTGCCAGCAATTACTTCGCCGGACAGGCAACTAACTTC. It codes for CASNYFAGQATNF.

Concerning this clonotype itself: One end of the junction varies from germline; a read error may be responsible. The gene calls are TRBV10-3 and TRBJ1-2, with 8 bases lining up with TRBD1. CDR3 length: 15 residues. Germline V lookup: CDR1 ENHRY, CDR2 SYGVKD. For the CDR3, the DNA is TGTGCCAGCAGTTACTGGGGACAGGAGAACTATGGCTACACCTTC. This sequence encodes CASSYWGQENYGYTF.

As for this clonotype: A read error may explain this, as a much larger clone is one base away. In this CDR3 the conserved last residue, phenylalanine or tryptophan, is missing, so a read error is likely. The chain couples TRBV12-3 or TRBV12-4 to TRBJ1-5; D is unclear. This CDR3 has 14 amino acids. V was trimmed by 3 bases and J by 3 bases, leaving 9 bases between them. This CDR3 reads CASSLETFNQPQHL. CDR3 bases: TGTGCCAGCAGTTTGGAGACCTTCAATCAGCCCCAGCATCTT.

This clonotype appeared many times. The chain joins TRBV11-1 to TRBJ1-1; D unclear. Between the trimmed V and J ends, which lost 5 bases and 9 bases, there was a span of 10 bases. CDR3 length: 11 amino acids. CDR1 is SGHAT and CDR2 is FQDESV in the germline V gene (reference sequence). CDR3 region: CASSGSQQAFF. The CDR3, as DNA: TGTGCCAGCAGCGGGTCACAGCAAGCTTTCTTT.

Many counts were recorded for this clonotype. At one end, the junction sequence differs from germline, possibly due to a read error. The chain uses TRBV2 and TRBJ2-7; unclear D gene. CDR1 is SNHLY, CDR2 FYNNEI, per germline. The CDR3 totals 10 residues. CDR3 region: CASGGSNPDF. In DNA form, the CDR3 reads TGTGCCAGCGGTGGGTCCAATCCGGACTTC.

The J gene is TRBJ2-2, the V gene TRBV5-1; 7 nucleotides align to TRBD1. The CDR3 is 15 amino acids. The V gene end was trimmed by 1 base and the J gene end by 3 bases; junction bases not matched to a gene: 3. CDR1 is SGHRS, CDR2 YFSETQ, per germline. CDR3 protein: CASSLLGGDTGELFF. CDR3 sequence (DNA): TGCGCCAGCAGCTTGTTAGGGGGCGACACCGGGGAGCTGTTTTTT.

To note about this clonotype: This could be a read error, since a much larger clone is one nucleotide away. The chain couples TRBV7-6 to TRBJ2-5; D call uncertain. CDR3 length equals 15 residues. Germline V gene data show CDR1 as SGHVS and CDR2 as FNYEAQ. V dropped 8 bases and J dropped 2 bases, with 18 bases sitting between them. The CDR3 protein is CASRPTVGFQETQYF. The CDR3 bases are TGTGCCAGCCGCCCCACCGTTGGCTTTCAAGAGACCCAGTACTTC.

The chain employs TRBV25-1 and TRBJ1-2, with 10 bases matching TRBD1. The germline CDR1 and CDR2 sequences are MGHDK and SYGVNS. The CDR3 length is 15 residues. V lost 6 bases and J lost 6; bases outside the gene matches: 10. The DNA of the CDR3 is TGTGCCAGCAGCGAAACCGGGACAGGGGTGGATGGCTACACCTTC. Protein sequence: CASSETGTGVDGYTF.

The genes are TRBV7-9 and TRBJ2-7; the D is unclear. Germline CDR1 SEHNR, CDR2 FQNEAQ (reference sequence). The CDR3 spans 12 residues. Trimming cost V 3 bases and J 7 bases, with 10 bases left between them. CDR3 bases: TGTGCCAGCAGCTTGGCTATGAGAGAGCAGTACTTC. This encodes CASSLAMREQYF.

This clonotype has ten or more counts. This chain connects TRBV7-2 to TRBJ1-4, with a weak D call TRBD1 (5 bases). The germline CDR1 and CDR2 sequences are SGHTA and FQGNSA. Trimming left V 4 bases short and J 5 bases short, with 11 bases between. The CDR3 covers 14 residues. The CDR3 nucleotides read TGTGCCAGCAGCTCGGGACTGCAAAATGAAAAACTGTTTTTT. This codes for CASSSGLQNEKLFF.

The genes are TRBV15 and TRBJ1-2, with 7 nucleotides matching TRBD1. Germline-derived CDR1 and CDR2 are LNHNV and YYDKDF (reference sequence). The CDR3 sequence is 14 residues long. Unmatched junction bases numbered 4, after V lost 5 bases and J lost 1 base. The chain's CDR3 is CATSGRDSNYGYTF. In DNA, the CDR3 is TGTGCCACCAGCGGAAGGGACAGTAACTATGGCTACACCTTC.

This clonotype occurred many times. This chain joins TRBV5-6 and TRBJ1-1; perhaps TRBD1 as D (5 bases). The V and J ends lost 0 bases and 11 bases respectively, with 14 bases between them. Germline V lookup: CDR1 SGHDT, CDR2 YYEEEE. The CDR3 is 13 residues long. CDR3 region: CASSLADAWGAFF. CDR3 coding DNA: TGTGCCAGCAGCTTGGCCGACGCCTGGGGCGCTTTCTTT.

This clonotype was recorded a few times. At one end the junction does not follow the germline gene, possibly because of a read error. The V gene is TRBV10-3, the J gene TRBJ1-5; unclear D gene. Looked up from germline, CDR1 is ENHRY and CDR2 is SYGVKD. The CDR3 is made up of 16 amino acids. CDR3 nucleotide sequence: TGTGCCAGCAGTCCATTAACAGCTAGCGGCAATCAGCCCCAGCATTTT. The encoded protein is CASSPLTASGNQPQHF.

CDR3 nucleotides: TGTGCCAGCGGAGGGGAGGGCTCCCTCCACTTT. As protein: CASGGEGSLHF. The chain has TRBV25-1 and TRBJ1-6, with D perhaps TRBD1 (5 bases). Trimming removed 8 bases at V and 14 bases at J, with 13 bases between. The CDR3 has 11 residues. Germline V gene lookup returns CDR1 MGHDK and CDR2 SYGVNS.

The gene calls are TRBV5-1 and TRBJ1-1; 7 bases align to TRBD1. Germline CDR1 SGHRS, CDR2 YFSETQ. Trimming removed 3 bases from V and 6 bases from J; junction bases left unmatched: 14. CDR3 length equals 16 residues. CDR3 residues: CASSWGGTGENPEAFF. The CDR3 region has the DNA TGCGCCAGCAGCTGGGGGGGCACAGGGGAAAATCCTGAAGCTTTCTTT.

This chain uses TRBV15 with TRBJ2-7, with D perhaps TRBD1 (6 bases). This CDR3 region has 14 residues. Deletions cut 5 bases from V and 7 bases from J, with 18 bases between. Germline CDR1 and CDR2: LNHNV and YYDKDF (reference sequence). The DNA of the CDR3 is TGTGCCACCAGCCCCCCCGGACAGTACAATGAGCAGTACTTC. It codes for CATSPPGQYNEQYF.

With respect to this clonotype: Because the CDR3 is missing its conserved closing phenylalanine or tryptophan, this is likely a read error. The V gene is TRBV7-9, the J gene TRBJ2-5; tentative D call: TRBD2 (6 bases). The V and J ends lost 6 bases and 7 bases respectively, with 21 bases between them. CDR3 size: 15 residues. From germline, CDR1 is SEHNR and CDR2 FQNEAQ (reference sequence). CDR3 residues: CASSSSGGGPGTQYL. The DNA for the CDR3 is TGTGCCAGCAGTTCCAGTGGGGGAGGACCGGGGACCCAGTACTTA.